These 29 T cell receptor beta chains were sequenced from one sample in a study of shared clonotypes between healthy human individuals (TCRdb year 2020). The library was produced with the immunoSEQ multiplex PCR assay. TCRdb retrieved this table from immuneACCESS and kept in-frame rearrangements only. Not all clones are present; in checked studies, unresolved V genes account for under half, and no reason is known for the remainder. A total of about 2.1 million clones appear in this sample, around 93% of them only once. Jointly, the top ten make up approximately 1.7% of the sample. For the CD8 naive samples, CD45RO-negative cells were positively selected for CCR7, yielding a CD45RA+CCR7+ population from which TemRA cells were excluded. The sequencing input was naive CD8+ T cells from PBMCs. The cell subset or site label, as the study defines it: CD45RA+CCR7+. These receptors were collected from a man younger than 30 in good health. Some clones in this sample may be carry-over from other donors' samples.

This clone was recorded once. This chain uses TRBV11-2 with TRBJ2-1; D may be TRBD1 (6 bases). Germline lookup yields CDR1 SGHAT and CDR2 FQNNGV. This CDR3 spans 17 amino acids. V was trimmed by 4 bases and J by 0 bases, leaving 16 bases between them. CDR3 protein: CASSSTPGTSSYNEQFF. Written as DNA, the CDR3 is TGTGCCAGCAGCTCAACCCCCGGGACAAGCTCCTACAATGAGCAGTTCTTC. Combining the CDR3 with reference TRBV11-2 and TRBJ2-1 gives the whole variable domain EAGVAQSPRYKIIEKRQSVAFWCNPISGHATLYWYQQILGQGPKLLIQFQNNGVVDDSQLPKDRFSAERLKGVDSTLKIQPAKLEDSAVYLCASSSTPGTSSYNEQFFGPGTRLTVL.

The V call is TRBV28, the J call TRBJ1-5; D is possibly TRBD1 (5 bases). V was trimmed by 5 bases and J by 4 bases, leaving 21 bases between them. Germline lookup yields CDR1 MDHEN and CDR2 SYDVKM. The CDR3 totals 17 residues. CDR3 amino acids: CASSSTPFGPGNQPQHF. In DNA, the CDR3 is TGTGCCAGCAGTAGTACCCCCTTCGGTCCAGGGAATCAGCCCCAGCATTTT.

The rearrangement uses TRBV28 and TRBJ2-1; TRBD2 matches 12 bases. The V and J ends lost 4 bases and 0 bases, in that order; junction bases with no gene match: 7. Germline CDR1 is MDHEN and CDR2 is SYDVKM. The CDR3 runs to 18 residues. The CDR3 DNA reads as TGTGCCAGCAGTTCCCTCCGGACTAGCGGGACCTCCTACAATGAGCAGTTCTTC. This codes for CASSSLRTSGTSYNEQFF.

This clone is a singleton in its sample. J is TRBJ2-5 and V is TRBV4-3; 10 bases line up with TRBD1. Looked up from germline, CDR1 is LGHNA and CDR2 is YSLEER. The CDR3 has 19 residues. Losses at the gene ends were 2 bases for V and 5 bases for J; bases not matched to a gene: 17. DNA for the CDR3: TGCGCCAGCAGCCAAACCCACCCCAGACAGGGGGCTTATCGGGAGACCCAGTACTTC. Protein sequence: CASSQTHPRQGAYRETQYF.

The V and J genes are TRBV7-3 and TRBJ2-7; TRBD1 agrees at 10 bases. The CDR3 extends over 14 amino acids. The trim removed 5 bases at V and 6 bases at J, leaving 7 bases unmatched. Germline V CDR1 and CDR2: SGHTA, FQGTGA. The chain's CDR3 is CASSPGTGALEQYF. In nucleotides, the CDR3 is TGTGCCAGCAGCCCCGGGACAGGGGCGCTCGAGCAGTACTTC.

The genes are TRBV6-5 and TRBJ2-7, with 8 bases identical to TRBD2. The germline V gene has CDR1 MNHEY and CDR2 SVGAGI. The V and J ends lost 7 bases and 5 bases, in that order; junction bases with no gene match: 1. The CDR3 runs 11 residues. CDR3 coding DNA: TGTGCCAGCAATAGCGGGAACGAGCAGTACTTC. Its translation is CASNSGNEQYF.

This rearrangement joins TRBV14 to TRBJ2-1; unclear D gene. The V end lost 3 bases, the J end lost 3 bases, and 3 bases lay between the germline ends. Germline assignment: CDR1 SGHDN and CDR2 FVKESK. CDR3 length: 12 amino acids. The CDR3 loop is CASSQNYNEQFF. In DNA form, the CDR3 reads TGTGCCAGCAGCCAGAACTACAATGAGCAGTTCTTC.

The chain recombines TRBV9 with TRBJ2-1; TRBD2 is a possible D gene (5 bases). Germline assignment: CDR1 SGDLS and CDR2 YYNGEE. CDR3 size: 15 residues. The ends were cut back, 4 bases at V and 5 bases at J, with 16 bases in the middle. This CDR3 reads CASSYNPGRDNEQFF. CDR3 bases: TGTGCCAGCAGCTATAATCCGGGAAGGGACAATGAGCAGTTCTTC.

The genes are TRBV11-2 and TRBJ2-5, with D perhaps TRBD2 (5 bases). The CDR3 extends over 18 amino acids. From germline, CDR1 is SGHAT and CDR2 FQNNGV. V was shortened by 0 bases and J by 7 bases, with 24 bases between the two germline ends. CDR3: CASSLEAGGHILAGTQYF. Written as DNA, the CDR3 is TGTGCCAGCAGCTTAGAGGCGGGTGGGCATATTTTGGCTGGGACCCAGTACTTC.

The CDR3: CASSLWGTSGYEETQYF. The CDR3 nucleotides read TGTGCCAGCAGCTTGTGGGGGACTAGCGGGTACGAAGAGACCCAGTACTTC. The chain carries TRBV5-4 and TRBJ2-5; 12 bases map to TRBD2. The germline V gene encodes CDR1 SGHNT and CDR2 YYREEE (reference sequence). CDR3 size: 17 residues. The trim removed 1 base at V and 3 bases at J, leaving 7 bases unmatched. Together with reference TRBV5-4 and TRBJ2-5, the CDR3 gives the full variable domain: ETGVTQSPTHLIKTRGQQVTLRCSSQSGHNTVSWYQQALGQGPQFIFQYYREEENGRGNFPPRFSGLQFPNYSSELNVNALELDDSALYLCASSLWGTSGYEETQYFGPGTRLLVL.

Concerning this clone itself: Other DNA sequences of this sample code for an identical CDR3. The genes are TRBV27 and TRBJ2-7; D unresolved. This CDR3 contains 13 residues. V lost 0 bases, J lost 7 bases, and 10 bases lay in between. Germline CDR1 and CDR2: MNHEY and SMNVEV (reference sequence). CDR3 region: CASSLSGPSEQYF. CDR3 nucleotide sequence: TGTGCCAGCAGTTTATCGGGCCCCTCGGAGCAGTACTTC.

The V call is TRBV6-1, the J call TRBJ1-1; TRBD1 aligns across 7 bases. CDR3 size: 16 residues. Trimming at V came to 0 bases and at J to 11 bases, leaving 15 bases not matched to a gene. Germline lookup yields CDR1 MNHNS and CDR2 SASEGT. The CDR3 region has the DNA TGTGCCAGCAGTGAAGCACTAGGGACAGTGAACGTAGGGGCTTTCTTT. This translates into CASSEALGTVNVGAFF.

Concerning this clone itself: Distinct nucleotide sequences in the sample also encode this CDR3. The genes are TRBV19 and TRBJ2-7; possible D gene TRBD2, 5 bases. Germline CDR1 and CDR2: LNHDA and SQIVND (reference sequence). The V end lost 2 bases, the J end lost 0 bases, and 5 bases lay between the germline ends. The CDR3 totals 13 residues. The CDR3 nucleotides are TGTGCCAGTAGTATAAGCGGCTCCTACGAGCAGTACTTC. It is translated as CASSISGSYEQYF.

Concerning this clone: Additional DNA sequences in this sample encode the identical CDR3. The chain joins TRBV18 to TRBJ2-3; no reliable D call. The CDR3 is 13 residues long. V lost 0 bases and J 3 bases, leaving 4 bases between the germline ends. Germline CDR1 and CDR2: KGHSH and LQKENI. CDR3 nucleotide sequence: TGTGCCAGCTCACCACCGGTAACAGATACGCAGTATTTT. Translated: CASSPPVTDTQYF.

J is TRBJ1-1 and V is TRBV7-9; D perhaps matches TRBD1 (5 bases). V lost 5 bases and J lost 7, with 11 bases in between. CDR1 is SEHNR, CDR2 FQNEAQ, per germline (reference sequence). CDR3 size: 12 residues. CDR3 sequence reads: CASSHLGVEAFF. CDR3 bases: TGTGCCAGCAGCCACTTGGGGGTTGAAGCTTTCTTT.

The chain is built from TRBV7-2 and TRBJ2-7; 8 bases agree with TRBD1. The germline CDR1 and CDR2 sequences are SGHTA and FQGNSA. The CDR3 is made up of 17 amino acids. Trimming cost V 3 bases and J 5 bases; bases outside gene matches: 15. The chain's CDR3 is CASSFFVPGQVVDEQYF. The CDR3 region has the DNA TGTGCCAGCAGCTTTTTCGTTCCGGGACAGGTGGTCGACGAGCAGTACTTC.

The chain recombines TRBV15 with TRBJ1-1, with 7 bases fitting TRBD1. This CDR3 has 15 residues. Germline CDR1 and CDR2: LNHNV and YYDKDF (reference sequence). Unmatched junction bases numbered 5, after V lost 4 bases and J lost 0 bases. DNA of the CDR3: TGTGCCACCAGCACCTTGACAGGGTTGAACACTGAAGCTTTCTTT. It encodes CATSTLTGLNTEAFF.

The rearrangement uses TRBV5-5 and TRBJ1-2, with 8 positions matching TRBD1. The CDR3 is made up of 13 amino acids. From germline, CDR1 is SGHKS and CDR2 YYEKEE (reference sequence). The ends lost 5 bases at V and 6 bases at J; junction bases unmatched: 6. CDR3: CASRRTGFDGYTF. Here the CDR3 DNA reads TGTGCCAGCAGAAGGACAGGGTTTGATGGCTACACCTTC.

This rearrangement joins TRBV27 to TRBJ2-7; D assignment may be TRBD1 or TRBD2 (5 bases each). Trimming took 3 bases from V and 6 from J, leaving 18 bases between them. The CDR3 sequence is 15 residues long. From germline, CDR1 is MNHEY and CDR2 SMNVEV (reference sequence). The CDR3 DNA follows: TGTGCCAGCAGTTTTTTAGGGGAGCTGAGATTCGAGCAGTACTTC. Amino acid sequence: CASSFLGELRFEQYF.

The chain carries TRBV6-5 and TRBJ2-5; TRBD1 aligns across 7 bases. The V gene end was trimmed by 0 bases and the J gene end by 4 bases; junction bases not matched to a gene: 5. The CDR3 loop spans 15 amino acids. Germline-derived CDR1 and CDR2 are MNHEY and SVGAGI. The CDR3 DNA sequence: TGTGCCAGCAGTTACTCCCGGGACAGTTTAGAGACCCAGTACTTC. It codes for CASSYSRDSLETQYF.

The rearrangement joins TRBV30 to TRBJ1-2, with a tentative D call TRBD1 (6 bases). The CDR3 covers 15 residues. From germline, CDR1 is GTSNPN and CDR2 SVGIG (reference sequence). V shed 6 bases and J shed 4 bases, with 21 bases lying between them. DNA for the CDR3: TGTGCCTGTGTGGGGGCTCACGCGGACCTCTATGGCTACACCTTC. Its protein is CACVGAHADLYGYTF. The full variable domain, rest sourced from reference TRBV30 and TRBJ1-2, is SQTIHQWPATLVQPVGSPLSLECTVEGTSNPNLYWYRQAAGRGLQLLFYSVGIGQISSEVPQNLSASRPQDRQFILSSKKLLLSDSGFYLCACVGAHADLYGYTFGSGTRLTVV.

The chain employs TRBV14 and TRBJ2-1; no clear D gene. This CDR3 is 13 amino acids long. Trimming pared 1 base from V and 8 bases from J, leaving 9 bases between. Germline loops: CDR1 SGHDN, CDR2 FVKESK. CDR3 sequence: CASSQAPAYEQFF. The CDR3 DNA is TGTGCCAGCAGCCAAGCCCCAGCCTATGAGCAGTTCTTC.

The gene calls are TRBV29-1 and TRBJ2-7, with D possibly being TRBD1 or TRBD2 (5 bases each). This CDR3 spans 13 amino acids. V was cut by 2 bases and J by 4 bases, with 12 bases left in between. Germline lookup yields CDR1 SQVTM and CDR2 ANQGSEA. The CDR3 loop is CSVESTGGYEQYF. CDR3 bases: TGCAGCGTTGAAAGTACAGGAGGATACGAGCAGTACTTC.

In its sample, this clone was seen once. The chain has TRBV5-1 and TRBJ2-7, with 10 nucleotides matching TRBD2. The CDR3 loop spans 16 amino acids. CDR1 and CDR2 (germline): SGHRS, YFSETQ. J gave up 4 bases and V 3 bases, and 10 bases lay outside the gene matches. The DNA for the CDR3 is TGCGCCAGCAGCTCCGTCCGGACTAGCGGATTATACGAGCAGTACTTC. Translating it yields CASSSVRTSGLYEQYF.

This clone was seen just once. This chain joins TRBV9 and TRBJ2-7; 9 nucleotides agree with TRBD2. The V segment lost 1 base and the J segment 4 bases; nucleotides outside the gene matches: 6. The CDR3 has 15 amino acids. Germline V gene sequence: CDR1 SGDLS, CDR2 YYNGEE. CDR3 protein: CASSVSSGELYEQYF. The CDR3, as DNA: TGTGCCAGCAGCGTATCTAGCGGGGAATTGTACGAGCAGTACTTC.

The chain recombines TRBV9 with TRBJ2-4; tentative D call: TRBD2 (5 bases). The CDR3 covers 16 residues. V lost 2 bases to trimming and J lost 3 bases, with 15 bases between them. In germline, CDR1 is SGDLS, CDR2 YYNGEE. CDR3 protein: CASSVTPGTSKNIQYF. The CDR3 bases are TGTGCCAGCAGCGTTACTCCGGGAACCAGCAAAAACATTCAGTACTTC.

CDR3 DNA: TGTGCCATCAGTGGGGAACTTGGAGATACGCAGTATTTT. Translating gives CAISGELGDTQYF. V gene TRBV10-3 combines with J gene TRBJ2-3; D not resolved. There are 13 residues in the CDR3. V shed 4 bases and J shed 5 bases, with 10 bases lying between them. Germline V gene sequence: CDR1 ENHRY, CDR2 SYGVKD.

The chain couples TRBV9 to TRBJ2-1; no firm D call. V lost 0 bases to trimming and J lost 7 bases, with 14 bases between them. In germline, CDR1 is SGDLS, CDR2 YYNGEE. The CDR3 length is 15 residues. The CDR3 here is CASSVVGSTGNEQFF. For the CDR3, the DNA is TGTGCCAGCAGCGTAGTCGGGTCCACTGGGAATGAGCAGTTCTTC.

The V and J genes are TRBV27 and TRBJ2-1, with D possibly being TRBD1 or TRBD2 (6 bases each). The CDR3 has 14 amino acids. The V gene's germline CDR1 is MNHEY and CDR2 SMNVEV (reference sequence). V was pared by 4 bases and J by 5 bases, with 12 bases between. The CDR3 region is CASSWGAANNEQFF. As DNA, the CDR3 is TGTGCCAGCAGTTGGGGGGCCGCAAACAATGAGCAGTTCTTC.